This T cell receptor beta chain comes out of a study of blood T cell repertoires in COVID-19. Background on the study: The United States, Italy and Spain provided the acute and convalescent COVID-19 samples.

Measured with immunoSEQ multiplex PCR; TCRdb has only the in-frame clones, and not every one. The sample consists of some 150,000 clones, 80% to 90% of them appearing once. The trim removed 0 bases at V and 4 bases at J, leaving 3 bases unmatched. Germline CDR1 SGDLS, CDR2 YYNGEE. The CDR3 is 14 amino acids. The TCR sequence derives from a woman aged 45-65 years with acute or convalescent COVID-19. This chain connects TRBV9 to TRBJ1-2, with 7 nucleotides matching TRBD1. Sequencing input: peripheral blood. This chain's CDR3 is CASSVEDRLYGYTF. The CDR3 coding sequence is TGTGCCAGCAGCGTAGAGGACAGGCTCTATGGCTACACCTTC.